This T cell receptor (beta chain) was documented in a study of PD-L1 blockade in urothelial cancer. Time point defined: pretreatment peripheral blood. Sequencing was performed with immunoSEQ multiplex PCR; in TCRdb, only in-frame clones are kept and a portion is missing. In the table there are about 56,000 clones, approximately 83% of which are singletons. The length of the CDR3 is 15 residues. CDR1 and CDR2 from the germline V gene are MNHEY and SVGAGI. V trimming: 5 bases; J trimming: 1 base; junction bases outside the gene matches: 3. This receptor was identified in a man aged 65 to 79 with urothelial cancer. This chain connects TRBV6-5 to TRBJ2-3; TRBD2 aligns across 10 bases. The specimen comprised PBMCs, sampled around atezolizumab (anti-PD-L1) treatment. CDR3 region: CASSLAGAGTDTQYF. The CDR3 DNA sequence: TGTGCCAGCAGTCTAGCGGGAGCTGGCACAGATACGCAGTATTTT.